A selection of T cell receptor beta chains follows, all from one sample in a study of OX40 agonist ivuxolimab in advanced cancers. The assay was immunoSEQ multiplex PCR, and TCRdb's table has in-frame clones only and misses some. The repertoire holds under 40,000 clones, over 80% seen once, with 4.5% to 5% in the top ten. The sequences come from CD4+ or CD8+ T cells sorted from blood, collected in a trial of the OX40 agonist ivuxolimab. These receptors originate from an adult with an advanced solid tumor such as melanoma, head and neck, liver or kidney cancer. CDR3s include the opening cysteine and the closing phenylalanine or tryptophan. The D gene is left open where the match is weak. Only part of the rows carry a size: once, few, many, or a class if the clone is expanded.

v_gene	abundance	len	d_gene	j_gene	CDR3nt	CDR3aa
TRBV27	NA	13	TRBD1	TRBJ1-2	TGTGCCAGCAGCTTAGAGGGGGCAGACGGCTACACCTTC	CASSLEGADGYTF
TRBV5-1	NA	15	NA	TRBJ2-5	TGCGCCAGCAGCTTGTACGAGGGGCCCCGGGAGACCCAGTACTTC	CASSLYEGPRETQYF
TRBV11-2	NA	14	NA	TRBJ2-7	TGTGCCAGCAGCCGCCGGGACGGATCCTACGAGCAGTACTTC	CASSRRDGSYEQYF
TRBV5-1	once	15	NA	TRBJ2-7	TGCGCCAGCAGCCCAGGAGAAGTATTAGCCTACGAGCAGTACTTC	CASSPGEVLAYEQYF
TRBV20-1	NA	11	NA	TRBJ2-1	TGCAGTGCGCGGGGCGGGAATGAGCAGTTCTTC	CSARGGNEQFF
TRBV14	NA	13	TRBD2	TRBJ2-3	TGTGCCAGCAGCCAAGTAGGCGGGAGTACGCAGTATTTT	CASSQVGGSTQYF
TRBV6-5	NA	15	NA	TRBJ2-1	TGTGCCAGCAGTTACTCGGGGAACTCGATCGATGAGCAGTTCTTC	CASSYSGNSIDEQFF
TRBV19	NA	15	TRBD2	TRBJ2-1	TGTGCCAGTAGTATTCTACTAGCGGGGTACAATGAGCAGTTCTTC	CASSILLAGYNEQFF
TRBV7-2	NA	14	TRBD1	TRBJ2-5	TGTGCCAGCAGCTCGGGACAGGGTAAAGAGACCCAGTACTTC	CASSSGQGKETQYF
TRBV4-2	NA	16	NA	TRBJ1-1	TGTGCCAGCAGCCAAGAAGGTCAGGGGCTCACCACTGAAGCTTTCTTT	CASSQEGQGLTTEAFF
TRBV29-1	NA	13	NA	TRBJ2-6	TGCAGCGTTTTAGACTCTGGGGCCAACGTCCTGACTTTC	CSVLDSGANVLTF
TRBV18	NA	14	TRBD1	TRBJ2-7	TGTGCCAGCTCCCCCTGGGACAGAGCCTACGAGCAGTACTTC	CASSPWDRAYEQYF
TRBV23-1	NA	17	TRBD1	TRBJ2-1	TGCGCCAGCAGTCAACCCAATCCCGGGACAGGGGACAATGAGCAGTTCTTC	CASSQPNPGTGDNEQFF
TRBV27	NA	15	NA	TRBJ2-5	TGTGCCAGCAGTTCCTGGACTGAAACACAAGAGACCCAGTACTTC	CASSSWTETQETQYF
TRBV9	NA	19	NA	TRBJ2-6	TGTGCCAGCAGCGCCAGTGCGGTAGCGGTCCACTCTGGGGCCAACGTCCTGACTTTC	CASSASAVAVHSGANVLTF
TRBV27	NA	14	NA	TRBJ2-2	TGTGCCAGCAGTTTATATGCGAACACCGGGGAGCTGTTTTTT	CASSLYANTGELFF
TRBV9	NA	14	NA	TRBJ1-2	TGTGCCAGCAGCGTTTCGACAGCCCTTAACGGCTACACCTTC	CASSVSTALNGYTF
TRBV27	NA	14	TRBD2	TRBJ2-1	TGTGCCAGCAGAGTGGGGCGGGGGGGCTATGAGCAGTTCTTC	CASRVGRGGYEQFF
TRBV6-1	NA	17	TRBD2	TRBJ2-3	TGTGCCAGCAGTGAATTGGTTCTAGCGGGACCGACAGATACGCAGTATTTT	CASSELVLAGPTDTQYF
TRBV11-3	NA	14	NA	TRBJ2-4	TGTGCCAGCAGCTCGAGGGAAGGGGATCACATTCAGTACTTC	CASSSREGDHIQYF
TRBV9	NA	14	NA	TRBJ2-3	TGTGCCTCCTCCCCCGGTTCTAGCACAGATACGCAGTATTTT	CASSPGSSTDTQYF
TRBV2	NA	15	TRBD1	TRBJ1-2	TGTGCCAGCAAGTCCGGGACAGGGGGGGACTATGGCTACACCTTC	CASKSGTGGDYGYTF
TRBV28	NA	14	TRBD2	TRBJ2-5	TGTGCCAGCAGGATAGCGGGGGGACAAGAGACCCAGTACTTC	CASRIAGGQETQYF
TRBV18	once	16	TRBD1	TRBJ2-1	TGTGCCAGCTCACCAGAAGGGGGCCGGACCTACAATGAGCAGTTCTTC	CASSPEGGRTYNEQFF
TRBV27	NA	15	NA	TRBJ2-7	TGTGCCAGCAGTCCTACGCCAGGGTCCCCCTACGAGCAGTACTTC	CASSPTPGSPYEQYF
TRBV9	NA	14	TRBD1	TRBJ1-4	TGTGCCAGCAGCGGACAGGGGACTAATGAAAAACTGTTTTTT	CASSGQGTNEKLFF
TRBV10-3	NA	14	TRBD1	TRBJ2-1	TGTGCCATCAGTGGGGGGACAGGGCTGAATGAGCAGTTCTTC	CAISGGTGLNEQFF
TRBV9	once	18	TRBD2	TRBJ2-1	TGTGCCAGCAGCGACCACTTTACTAGCGGGATTCGACTCAATGAGCAGTTCTTC	CASSDHFTSGIRLNEQFF
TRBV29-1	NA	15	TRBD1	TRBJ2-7	TGCAGCGTTGAAGGGGAGGACAGGGTAAACTACGAGCAGTACTTC	CSVEGEDRVNYEQYF
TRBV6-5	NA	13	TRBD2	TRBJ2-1	TGTGCCAGCAGTTTCGACGGGGGGGATGAGCAGTTCTTC	CASSFDGGDEQFF
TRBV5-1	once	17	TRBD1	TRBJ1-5	TGCGCCAGCAGCACCTTTCCAGGGGGCGGAGGCAATCAGCCCCAGCATTTT	CASSTFPGGGGNQPQHF
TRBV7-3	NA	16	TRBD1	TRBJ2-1	TGTGCCAGCAGCCCAAGTAAGGGACAGGGGTACAATGAGCAGTTCTTC	CASSPSKGQGYNEQFF
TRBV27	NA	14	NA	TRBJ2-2	TGTGCCAGTGGACACCCGCGAGGGGCCGGGGAGCTGTTTTTT	CASGHPRGAGELFF
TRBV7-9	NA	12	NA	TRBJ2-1	TGTGCCAGCAGCTTAGCGGTTGGAGAGCAGTTCTTC	CASSLAVGEQFF
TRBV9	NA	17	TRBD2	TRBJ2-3	TGTGCCAGCAGCGCCTCGCTTACTAGCGGGTCCACAGATACGCAGTATTTT	CASSASLTSGSTDTQYF